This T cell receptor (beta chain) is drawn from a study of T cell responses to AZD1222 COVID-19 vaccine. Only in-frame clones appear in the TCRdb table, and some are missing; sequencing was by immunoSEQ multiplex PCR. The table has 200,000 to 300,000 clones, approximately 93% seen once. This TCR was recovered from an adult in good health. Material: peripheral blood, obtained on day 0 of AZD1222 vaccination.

CDR3 sequence (DNA): TGTGCCGGAATGACAGTGAGCTCTGGAAACACCATATATTTT. This sequence encodes CAGMTVSSGNTIYF. The chain joins TRBV30 to TRBJ1-3; D possibly corresponds to TRBD1 (5 bases). Germline CDR1 reads GTSNPN; CDR2 reads SVGIG (reference sequence). This CDR3 is 14 amino acids long. The V end lost 8 bases, the J end lost 0 bases, and 14 bases lay between the germline ends. The full variable domain, rest sourced from reference TRBV30 and TRBJ1-3, is SQTIHQWPATLVQPVGSPLSLECTVEGTSNPNLYWYRQAAGRGLQLLFYSVGIGQISSEVPQNLSASRPQDRQFILSSKKLLLSDSGFYLCAGMTVSSGNTIYFGEGSWLTVV.